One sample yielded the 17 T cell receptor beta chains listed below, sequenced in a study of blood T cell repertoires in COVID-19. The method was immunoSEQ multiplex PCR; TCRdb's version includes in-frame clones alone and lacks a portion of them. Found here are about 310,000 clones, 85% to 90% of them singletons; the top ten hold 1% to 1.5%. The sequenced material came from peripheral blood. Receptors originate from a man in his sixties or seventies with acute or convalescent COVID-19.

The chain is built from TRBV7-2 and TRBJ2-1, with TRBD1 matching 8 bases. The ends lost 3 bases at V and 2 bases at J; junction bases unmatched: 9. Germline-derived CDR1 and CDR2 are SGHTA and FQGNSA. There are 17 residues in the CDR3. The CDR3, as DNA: TGTGCCAGCAGCTTCGACCCCTTCAGGGGGCCCTACAATGAGCAGTTCTTC. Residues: CASSFDPFRGPYNEQFF.

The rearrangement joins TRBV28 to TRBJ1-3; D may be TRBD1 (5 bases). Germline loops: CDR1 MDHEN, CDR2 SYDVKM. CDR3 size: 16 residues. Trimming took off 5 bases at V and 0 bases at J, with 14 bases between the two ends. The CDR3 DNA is TGTGCCAGCAGTCATCCACAGGCCCGCTCTGGAAACACCATATATTTT. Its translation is CASSHPQARSGNTIYF. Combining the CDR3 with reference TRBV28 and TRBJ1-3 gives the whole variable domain DVKVTQSSRYLVKRTGEKVFLECVQDMDHENMFWYRQDPGLGLRLIYFSYDVKMKEKGDIPEGYSVSREKKERFSLILESASTNQTSMYLCASSHPQARSGNTIYFGEGSWLTVV.

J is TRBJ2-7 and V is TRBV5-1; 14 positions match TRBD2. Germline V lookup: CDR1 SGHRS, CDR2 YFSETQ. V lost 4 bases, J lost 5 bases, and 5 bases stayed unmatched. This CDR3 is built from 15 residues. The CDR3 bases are TGCGCCAGCAGCCAACGGACTAGCGGGGGGAACGAGCAGTACTTC. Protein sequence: CASSQRTSGGNEQYF.

The CDR3 nucleotides are TGTGCCAGCCTAGGGGGGGGATATGGCTACACCTTC. This gives the protein CASLGGGYGYTF. The chain couples TRBV9 to TRBJ1-2; D may be TRBD1 (6 bases). Trimming took off 7 bases at V and 5 bases at J, with 12 bases between the two ends. CDR1 is SGDLS, CDR2 YYNGEE, per germline. This CDR3 comprises 12 residues.

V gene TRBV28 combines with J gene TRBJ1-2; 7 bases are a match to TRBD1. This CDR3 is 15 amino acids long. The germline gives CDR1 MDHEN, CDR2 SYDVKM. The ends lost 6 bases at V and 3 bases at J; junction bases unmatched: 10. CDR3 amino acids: CASRVSQGFYYGYTF. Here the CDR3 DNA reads TGTGCCAGCAGGGTTTCACAGGGGTTTTACTATGGCTACACCTTC.

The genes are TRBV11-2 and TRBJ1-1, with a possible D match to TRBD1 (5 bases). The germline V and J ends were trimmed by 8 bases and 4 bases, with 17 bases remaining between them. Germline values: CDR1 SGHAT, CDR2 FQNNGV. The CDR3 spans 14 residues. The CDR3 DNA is TGTGCCAGCGTACCTCAGGGTCTGCTCACTGAAGCTTTCTTT. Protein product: CASVPQGLLTEAFF.

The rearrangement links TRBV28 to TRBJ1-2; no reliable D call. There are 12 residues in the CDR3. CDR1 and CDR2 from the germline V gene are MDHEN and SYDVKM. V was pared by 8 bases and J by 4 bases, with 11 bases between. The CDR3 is CASQRPVYGYTF. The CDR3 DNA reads TGTGCCAGCCAGAGGCCGGTCTATGGCTACACCTTC.

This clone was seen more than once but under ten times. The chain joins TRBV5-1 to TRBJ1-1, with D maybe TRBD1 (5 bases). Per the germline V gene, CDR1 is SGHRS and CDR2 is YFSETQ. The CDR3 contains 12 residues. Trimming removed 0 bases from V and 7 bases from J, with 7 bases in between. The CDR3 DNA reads TGCGCCAGCAGCTTGGACAGGTTTGAAGCTTTCTTT. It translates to CASSLDRFEAFF.

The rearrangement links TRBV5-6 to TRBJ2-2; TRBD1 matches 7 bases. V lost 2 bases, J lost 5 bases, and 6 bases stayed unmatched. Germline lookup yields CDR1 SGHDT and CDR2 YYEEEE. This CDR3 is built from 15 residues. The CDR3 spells CASSFPGQLTGELFF. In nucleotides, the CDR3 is TGTGCCAGCAGCTTCCCGGGACAGCTAACCGGGGAGCTGTTTTTT.

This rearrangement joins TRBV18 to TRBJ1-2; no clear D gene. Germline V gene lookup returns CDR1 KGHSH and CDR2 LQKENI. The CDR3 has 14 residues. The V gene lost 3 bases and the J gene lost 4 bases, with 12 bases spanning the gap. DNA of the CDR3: TGTGCCAGCTCACCCGCAGGCCGAAGCTATGGCTACACCTTC. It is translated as CASSPAGRSYGYTF.

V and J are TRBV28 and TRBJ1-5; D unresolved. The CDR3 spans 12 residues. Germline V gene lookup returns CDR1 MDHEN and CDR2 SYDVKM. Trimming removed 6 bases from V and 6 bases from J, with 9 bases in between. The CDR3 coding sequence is TGTGCCAGCAGGGAAGAGGGTCAGCCCCAGCATTTT. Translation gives CASREEGQPQHF.

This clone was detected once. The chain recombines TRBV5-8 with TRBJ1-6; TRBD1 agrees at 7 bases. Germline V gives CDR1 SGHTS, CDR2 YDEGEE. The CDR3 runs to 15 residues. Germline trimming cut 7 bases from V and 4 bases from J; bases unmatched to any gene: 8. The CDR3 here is CASPGTEAYNSPLHF. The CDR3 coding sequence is TGTGCCAGCCCTGGGACAGAAGCTTATAATTCACCCCTCCACTTT.

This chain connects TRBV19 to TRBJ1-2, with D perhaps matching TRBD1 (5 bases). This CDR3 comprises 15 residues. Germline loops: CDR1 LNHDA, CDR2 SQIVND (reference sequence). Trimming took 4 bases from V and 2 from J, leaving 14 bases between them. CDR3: CASSTTRGLNYGYTF. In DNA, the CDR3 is TGTGCCAGTAGTACAACAAGGGGACTAAACTATGGCTACACCTTC.

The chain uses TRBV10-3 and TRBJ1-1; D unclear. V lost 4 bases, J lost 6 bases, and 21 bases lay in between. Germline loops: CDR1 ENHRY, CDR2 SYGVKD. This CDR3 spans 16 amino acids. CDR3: CAISVGEGSTGSEAFF. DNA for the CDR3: TGTGCCATCAGTGTGGGAGAGGGTAGCACCGGGTCTGAAGCTTTCTTT.

The CDR3 DNA follows: TGTGCCTGGAGGGACTGGTACACCGGGGAGCTGTTTTTT. Amino acid sequence: CAWRDWYTGELFF. J is TRBJ2-2 and V is TRBV30; TRBD2 is a possible D gene (5 bases). The germline V gene has CDR1 GTSNPN and CDR2 SVGIG (reference sequence). This CDR3 comprises 13 residues. V was trimmed by 3 bases and J by 3 bases, leaving 8 bases between them. The whole variable domain, remainder taken from reference TRBV30 and TRBJ2-2, is SQTIHQWPATLVQPVGSPLSLECTVEGTSNPNLYWYRQAAGRGLQLLFYSVGIGQISSEVPQNLSASRPQDRQFILSSKKLLLSDSGFYLCAWRDWYTGELFFGEGSRLTVL.

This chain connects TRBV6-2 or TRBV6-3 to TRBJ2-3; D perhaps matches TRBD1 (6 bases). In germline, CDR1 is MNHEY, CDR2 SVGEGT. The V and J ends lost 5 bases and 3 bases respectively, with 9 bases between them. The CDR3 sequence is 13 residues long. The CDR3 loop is CASSRDRTDTQYF. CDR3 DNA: TGTGCCAGCAGTAGAGACAGGACAGATACGCAGTATTTT.

This chain's CDR3 is CASSQARDSNEQFF. Written as DNA, the CDR3 is TGTGCCAGCAGCCAAGCTAGAGACTCCAATGAGCAGTTCTTC. The chain links TRBV4-2 to TRBJ2-1; D call uncertain. CDR1 is LGHNA, CDR2 YNFKEQ, per germline. The ends were cut back, 1 base at V and 6 bases at J, with 10 bases in the middle. The CDR3 sequence is 14 residues long.